A single sample gave rise to the 21 T cell receptor beta chains below, sequenced in a study of shared clonotypes between healthy human individuals. Using immunoSEQ multiplex PCR, the repertoire was profiled, and TCRdb retains in-frame clones only, with some absent. The sample has fewer than 850,000 clones; 60% to 80% are singletons. The sequencing input was memory CD4+ T cells sorted from blood. Stated subset: CD45RA-negative fraction. All receptors come from a young woman in good health.

This sequence joins TRBV28 and TRBJ2-7; 11 nucleotides agree with TRBD2. Germline V gene sequence: CDR1 MDHEN, CDR2 SYDVKM. The CDR3 loop spans 15 amino acids. V shed 5 bases and J 7 bases; nucleotides not matched to a gene: 10. CDR3 in DNA: TGTGCCAGCAGTACCGCCGGTCTAGCGGGAGGTGAGCAGTACTTC. This encodes CASSTAGLAGGEQYF.

The chain joins TRBV6-1 to TRBJ2-2; the D is unclear. The CDR3 spans 14 residues. Per the germline V gene, CDR1 is MNHNS and CDR2 is SASEGT. V lost 4 bases to trimming and J lost 3 bases, with 9 bases between them. CDR3 region: CASSVNRDTGELFF. For the CDR3, the DNA is TGTGCCAGCAGTGTCAACAGAGACACCGGGGAGCTGTTTTTT.

The V and J genes are TRBV5-4 and TRBJ2-2; D is perhaps TRBD2 (6 bases). CDR3 length: 16 residues. CDR1 SGHNT and CDR2 YYREEE come from the germline V gene (reference sequence). The V gene lost 0 bases and the J gene lost 5 bases, with 14 bases spanning the gap. CDR3 in DNA: TGTGCCAGCAGCTTGGAGGGTAGCGGAGGTACCGGGGAGCTGTTTTTT. Protein: CASSLEGSGGTGELFF.

The chain recombines TRBV2 with TRBJ1-2; D gene ambiguous. V was clipped by 6 bases and J by 9 bases, with 11 bases between them. Germline V gives CDR1 SNHLY, CDR2 FYNNEI. This CDR3 comprises 11 residues. The CDR3 here is CASRDIGRYTF. CDR3 sequence (DNA): TGTGCCAGCAGAGACATCGGACGCTACACCTTC.

This sequence joins TRBV6-5 and TRBJ2-1; 7 bases fit TRBD2. The V gene end was trimmed by 4 bases and the J gene end by 7 bases; junction bases not matched to a gene: 10. Per the germline V gene, CDR1 is MNHEY and CDR2 is SVGAGI. This CDR3 spans 15 amino acids. The CDR3 DNA follows: TGTGCCAGCAGTTTCCAGGCGGCCGGGGGGAATGAGCAGTTCTTC. Translating gives CASSFQAAGGNEQFF.

The chain employs TRBV28 and TRBJ1-4; a weak D match, TRBD1 (5 bases). V lost 9 bases and J 8 bases, leaving 25 bases between the germline ends. The CDR3 runs 16 residues. The V gene's germline CDR1 is MDHEN and CDR2 SYDVKM. CDR3 amino acids: CASRGEGNPSVEKLFF. For the CDR3, the DNA is TGTGCCAGTCGGGGGGAGGGAAACCCAAGTGTGGAAAAACTGTTTTTT.

The chain combines TRBV7-6 with TRBJ2-5, with no clear D. The CDR3 runs to 11 residues. CDR1 is SGHVS, CDR2 FNYEAQ, per germline. V lost 2 bases and J lost 6, with 4 bases in between. DNA of the CDR3: TGTGCCAGCAGCTTATCACAGACCCAGTACTTC. This encodes CASSLSQTQYF.

This clone has only a few counts. The CDR3 DNA follows: TGCGCCAGCAGCCCGAACTCTATGGGGACTGGCTACAATGAGCAGTTCTTC. Amino acids: CASSPNSMGTGYNEQFF. The V gene is TRBV5-1, the J gene TRBJ2-1; D may be TRBD2 (6 bases). Trimming stripped 4 bases from V and 3 bases from J, with 20 bases between. Germline CDR1 and CDR2: SGHRS and YFSETQ. The CDR3 runs 17 residues.

This clone was seen a few times. This chain connects TRBV2 to TRBJ2-1; 10 bases agree with TRBD2. The CDR3 contains 15 residues. Per germline, CDR1 SNHLY and CDR2 FYNNEI. V shed 6 bases, J shed 6 bases, and the junction held 8 bases outside the gene matches. This chain's CDR3 is CASRIGLAVSNEQFF. CDR3 DNA sequence: TGTGCCAGCAGGATTGGACTAGCGGTTTCCAATGAGCAGTTCTTC.

The chain carries TRBV10-2 and TRBJ2-3; D possibly corresponds to TRBD2 (5 bases). Germline V lookup: CDR1 WSHSY, CDR2 SAAADI. This CDR3 contains 13 residues. The V gene lost 5 bases and the J gene lost 10 bases, with 16 bases spanning the gap. The CDR3 loop reads CASSPLGGAAQYF. CDR3 in DNA: TGCGCCAGCAGTCCCCTCGGAGGTGCGGCGCAGTATTTT.

V and J are TRBV9 and TRBJ1-3; 8 nucleotides align to TRBD1. The CDR3 is 16 amino acids. Germline-derived CDR1 and CDR2 are SGDLS and YYNGEE. V gave up 3 bases and J gave up 1 base; unmatched junction bases: 6. The CDR3 nucleotides are TGTGCCAGCAGCGAGGGGGACAGGCGGTCTGGAAACACCATATATTTT. Protein sequence: CASSEGDRRSGNTIYF.

The chain couples TRBV11-1 to TRBJ2-7; TRBD1 aligns across 8 bases. The germline V gene encodes CDR1 SGHAT and CDR2 FQDESV (reference sequence). The V gene end was trimmed by 7 bases and the J gene end by 3 bases; junction bases not matched to a gene: 5. CDR3 length: 13 amino acids. The CDR3 spells CASTGQGDYEQYF. The CDR3 nucleotides are TGTGCCAGCACCGGACAGGGAGACTACGAGCAGTACTTC. The full variable domain, completed using reference TRBV11-1 and TRBJ2-7, is EAEVAQSPRYKITEKSQAVAFWCDPISGHATLYWYRQILGQGPELLVQFQDESVVDDSQLPKDRFSAERLKGVDSTLKIQPAELGDSAMYLCASTGQGDYEQYFGPGTRLTVT.

This clone has a handful of counts. This rearrangement joins TRBV7-8 to TRBJ2-7, with D uncertain. CDR1 and CDR2 from the germline V gene are SGHVS and FQNEAQ. V lost 5 bases and J 5 bases, leaving 7 bases between the germline ends. This CDR3 is 11 amino acids long. This chain's CDR3 is CASSPAHEQYF. The DNA of the CDR3 is TGTGCCAGCAGCCCCGCCCACGAGCAGTACTTC.

The genes are TRBV28 and TRBJ2-7; D ambiguous. The CDR3 totals 14 residues. CDR1 and CDR2 from the germline V gene are MDHEN and SYDVKM. Trimming took off 5 bases at V and 4 bases at J, with 15 bases between the two ends. The CDR3 DNA reads as TGTGCCAGCAGTGCCTACTTAAGAAGTTACGAGCAGTACTTC. Translated: CASSAYLRSYEQYF. The whole variable domain, filled in from reference TRBV28 and TRBJ2-7, reads DVKVTQSSRYLVKRTGEKVFLECVQDMDHENMFWYRQDPGLGLRLIYFSYDVKMKEKGDIPEGYSVSREKKERFSLILESASTNQTSMYLCASSAYLRSYEQYFGPGTRLTVT.

V is TRBV7-9 and J is TRBJ2-7; no firm D call. Trimming took 8 bases from V and 6 from J, leaving 17 bases between them. Per the germline V gene, CDR1 is SEHNR and CDR2 is FQNEAQ (reference sequence). The CDR3 extends over 13 amino acids. The chain's CDR3 is CASSAYEGFEQYF. The CDR3 coding sequence is TGTGCCAGCTCCGCTTACGAAGGGTTCGAGCAGTACTTC.

The CDR3 spells CAISRQGDGELFF. Here the CDR3 DNA reads TGTGCCATCAGCCGACAGGGGGACGGGGAGCTGTTTTTT. The J gene is TRBJ2-2, the V gene TRBV10-3; 9 bases fit TRBD1. The germline V gene encodes CDR1 ENHRY and CDR2 SYGVKD. The CDR3 consists of 13 residues. J was trimmed by 7 bases and V by 6 bases; bases with no gene match: 3.

This clone occurred once. J is TRBJ2-1 and V is TRBV6-6; 12 nucleotides line up with TRBD2. The CDR3 runs 15 residues. From germline, CDR1 is MNHNY and CDR2 SVGAGI (reference sequence). J gave up 9 bases and V 5 bases, and 8 bases lay outside the gene matches. DNA of the CDR3: TGTGCCAGCAGTACCCTAGCGGGAGGGGTCGGTGAGCAGTTCTTC. Its protein product is CASSTLAGGVGEQFF.

The genes are TRBV21-1 and TRBJ1-4; TRBD1 is the table's D call, not checked against the DNA. TRBV21-1 is tagged as a pseudogene. The CDR3 sequence is 14 residues long. The DNA for the CDR3 is TGTGCCAGCGCAGGGGGAGCAACTAATGAAAAACTGTTTTTT. As protein: CASAGGATNEKLFF.

This chain connects TRBV2 to TRBJ1-2; a possible D gene is TRBD1 (5 bases). With 6 bases removed from V and 4 bases from J, the gap between germline ends came to 12 bases. Per germline, CDR1 SNHLY and CDR2 FYNNEI. The CDR3 has 13 amino acids. The CDR3 sequence: CASRGEGTYGYTF. CDR3 bases: TGTGCCAGCAGAGGGGAGGGGACCTATGGCTACACCTTC.

Details on this clone: The same CDR3 also results from other DNA sequences found in this sample. The V call is TRBV5-1, the J call TRBJ2-1; no clear D. Trimming left V 0 bases short and J 7 bases short, with 5 bases between. The CDR3 is made up of 12 amino acids. Germline CDR1 and CDR2: SGHRS and YFSETQ. The chain's CDR3 is CASSLARNEQFF. The CDR3 region has the DNA TGCGCCAGCAGCTTGGCACGGAATGAGCAGTTCTTC.

The count of this clone is one. The chain links TRBV10-3 to TRBJ1-3, with D uncertain. This CDR3 has 14 residues. Trimming removed 6 bases from V and 4 bases from J, with 13 bases in between. CDR1 and CDR2 from the germline V gene are ENHRY and SYGVKD. The CDR3 protein is CAIRALREGNTIYF. CDR3 nucleotide sequence: TGTGCCATCAGGGCCCTTCGTGAAGGAAACACCATATATTTT.